Below, 10 T cell receptor beta chains from the same sample are listed, as sequenced in a study of CD8 T cells in Susac syndrome (dated by TCRdb to the late 2010s). The library was made by the immunoSEQ multiplex PCR assay. RNA was extracted using the RNeasy kit, and about 0.5 to 1 microgram was reverse transcribed with random hexamers. TCRdb reprocessing: public reads trimmed at Q25 with fastp, clones called with MiXCR, in-frame beta chains kept. CDR3 protein sequences are deduplicated, and each keeps its most common genes and DNA. This sample lists more than 200,000 distinct CDR3 sequences; around 93% were detected once. The top ten hold about 0.07% of the sample. Material: CD4+ T cells from PBMCs. Receptors originate from a human donor with multiple sclerosis.

This chain joins TRBV9 and TRBJ2-1; either TRBD1 or TRBD2 may supply D (5 bases each). V dropped 3 bases and J dropped 8 bases, with 18 bases sitting between them. The CDR3 runs to 15 residues. The germline V gene encodes CDR1 SGDLS and CDR2 YYNGEE. The CDR3 nucleotides read TGTGCCAGCAGCGCCGGAGTGGGACGGATACATGAGCAGTTCTTC. Its protein product is CASSAGVGRIHEQFF.

This rearrangement joins TRBV5-4 to TRBJ1-1; TRBD1 agrees at 9 bases. The length of the CDR3 is 15 residues. CDR1 is SGHNT, CDR2 YYREEE, per germline (reference sequence). V shed 4 bases, J shed 1 base, and the junction held 5 bases outside the gene matches. CDR3 sequence: CASSGGDRANTEAFF. In DNA form, the CDR3 reads TGTGCCAGCAGCGGTGGGGACAGGGCGAACACTGAAGCTTTCTTT.

This chain joins TRBV28 and TRBJ1-5; tentative D call: TRBD1 (5 bases). Trimming cost V 3 bases and J 4 bases, with 13 bases left between them. CDR1 is MDHEN, CDR2 SYDVKM, per germline. The CDR3 covers 15 residues. CDR3 in DNA: TGTGCCAGCAGTTTGTCTCTAGCAGGGAATCAGCCCCAGCATTTT. This codes for CASSLSLAGNQPQHF.

The chain uses TRBV12-3 or TRBV12-4 and TRBJ2-7, with 8 bases matching TRBD1. The CDR3 runs to 13 residues. J was trimmed by 5 bases and V by 6 bases; bases with no gene match: 6. CDR3 DNA sequence: TGTGCCAGCAGACTCAGGGGGCGCGACGAGCAGTACTTC. It translates to CASRLRGRDEQYF.

CDR3 amino acids: CASSLAEDTQYF. The CDR3 DNA follows: TGTGCCAGCAGTTTAGCCGAAGATACGCAGTATTTT. The chain employs TRBV12-3 or TRBV12-4 and TRBJ2-3; D is unresolved. Trimming pared 0 bases from V and 5 bases from J, leaving 3 bases between. This CDR3 has 12 amino acids.

The V gene is TRBV6-2 or TRBV6-3, the J gene TRBJ1-2; maybe TRBD1 (5 bases). The germline gives CDR1 MNHEY, CDR2 SVGEGT. The V end was cut by 2 bases, the J end by 7 bases, with 14 bases between. The CDR3 is made up of 14 amino acids. The CDR3 DNA reads TGTGCCAGCAGTTACCCGGGACGGCATCTTGGCTACACCTTC. Encoded protein: CASSYPGRHLGYTF.

This rearrangement joins TRBV20-1 to TRBJ2-1; D call uncertain. V shed 0 bases and J shed 2 bases, with 14 bases lying between them. The germline CDR1 and CDR2 sequences are DFQATT and SNEGSKA (reference sequence). The CDR3 is made up of 16 amino acids. The CDR3 region is CSARDPRSSPYNEQFF. CDR3 sequence (DNA): TGCAGTGCTAGAGATCCCCGGAGCAGCCCCTACAATGAGCAGTTCTTC.

V usage is TRBV14 and J usage is TRBJ2-7; a possible D gene is TRBD1 (7 bases). CDR1 and CDR2 from the germline V gene are SGHDN and FVKESK. The V and J ends lost 1 base and 2 bases respectively, with 12 bases between them. There are 15 residues in the CDR3. The CDR3 here is CASSQGGTVTYEQYF. CDR3 nucleotides: TGTGCCAGCAGCCAAGGCGGGACAGTGACCTACGAGCAGTACTTC. Combining the CDR3 with reference TRBV14 and TRBJ2-7 gives the whole variable domain EAGVTQFPSHSVIEKGQTVTLRCDPISGHDNLYWYRRVMGKEIKFLLHFVKESKQDESGMPNNRFLAERTGGTYSTLKVQPAELEDSGVYFCASSQGGTVTYEQYFGPGTRLTVT.

This clonotype was counted a single time. The chain links TRBV7-9 to TRBJ2-1; tentative D call: TRBD1 (6 bases). V lost 5 bases and J 6 bases, leaving 17 bases between the germline ends. The germline V gene has CDR1 SEHNR and CDR2 FQNEAQ (reference sequence). The CDR3 is 15 residues long. CDR3: CASSPHRVNGNEQFF. CDR3 sequence (DNA): TGTGCCAGCAGCCCTCACAGGGTTAATGGCAATGAGCAGTTCTTC.

CDR3 coding DNA: TGTGCCTGGAACACCCTCCGGAACACCGGGGAGCTGTTTTTT. Its translation is CAWNTLRNTGELFF. This chain links TRBV30 with TRBJ2-2; unclear D gene. Trimming removed 4 bases at V and 1 base at J, with 10 bases between. CDR1 is GTSNPN and CDR2 is SVGIG in the germline V gene (reference sequence). This CDR3 has 14 amino acids.